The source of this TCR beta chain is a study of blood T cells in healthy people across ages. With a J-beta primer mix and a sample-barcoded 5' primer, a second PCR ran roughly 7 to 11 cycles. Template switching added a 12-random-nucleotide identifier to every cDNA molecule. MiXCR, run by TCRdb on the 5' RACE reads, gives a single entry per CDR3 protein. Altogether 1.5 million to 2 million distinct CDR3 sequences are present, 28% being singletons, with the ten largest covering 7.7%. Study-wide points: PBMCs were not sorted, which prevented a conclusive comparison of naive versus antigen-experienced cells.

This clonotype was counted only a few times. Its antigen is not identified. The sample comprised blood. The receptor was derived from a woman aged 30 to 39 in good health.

CDR3 bases: TGTGCCAGCAGCTTAGATAGCGGACTGGGGGACTACGAGCAGTACTTC. Encoded protein: CASSLDSGLGDYEQYF. V is TRBV7-8 and J is TRBJ2-7; possibly TRBD2 for D (6 bases). The CDR3 is made up of 16 amino acids. Trimming left V 1 base short and J 3 bases short, with 16 bases between. Germline CDR1 reads SGHVS; CDR2 reads FQNEAQ.